These 29 T cell receptor beta chains share one sample of origin, sequenced in a study of T cells after yellow fever vaccination. From the 5' RACE reads, TCRdb called clonotypes with MiXCR, one entry per CDR3 protein. Counted here are approximately 160,000 distinct CDR3 sequences, over 7% occurring once; the ten biggest clones make up under 40%. Here the sequenced sample was CD8+ T cells sorted from PBMCs, taken 45 days after the yellow fever booster vaccination. These receptor sequences come from a man between 18 and 29 years old who received the YFV17D yellow fever vaccine.

In this sample, this clonotype turned up a few times. The rearrangement uses TRBV7-9 and TRBJ1-4; 10 bases fit TRBD1. Germline CDR1 and CDR2: SEHNR and FQNEAQ (reference sequence). Trimming at V came to 5 bases and at J to 5 bases, leaving 5 bases not matched to a gene. The length of the CDR3 is 15 residues. CDR3 protein: CASSGDRGQNEKLFF. The CDR3 nucleotides read TGTGCCAGCAGCGGAGACAGGGGGCAAAATGAAAAACTGTTTTTT.

The chain carries TRBV6-4 and TRBJ2-7, with unresolved D. Trimming pared 2 bases from V and 3 bases from J, leaving 5 bases between. The CDR3 runs to 12 residues. The germline V gene encodes CDR1 MRHNA and CDR2 SNTAGT. The CDR3 loop is CASSDVSYEQYF. The CDR3 DNA reads as TGTGCCAGCAGTGACGTCAGCTACGAGCAGTACTTC.

The gene calls are TRBV27 and TRBJ1-2; D is unresolved. The CDR3 extends over 10 amino acids. Germline V gives CDR1 MNHEY, CDR2 SMNVEV (reference sequence). Between the trimmed V and J ends, which lost 4 bases and 8 bases, there was a span of 5 bases. The CDR3 coding sequence is TGTGCCAGCAGTTGGGAGGGCTACACCTTC. Residues: CASSWEGYTF.

This chain links TRBV6-6 with TRBJ2-2; 7 bases fit TRBD1. This CDR3 has 16 residues. Germline CDR1 and CDR2: MNHNY and SVGAGI (reference sequence). J lost 5 bases, V lost 2 bases, and 8 bases had no gene match. CDR3 nucleotides: TGTGCCAGCAGTTACGGGCAGGGGGAAAGAACCGGGGAGCTGTTTTTT. Translating it yields CASSYGQGERTGELFF.

This clonotype appeared a few times. The chain carries TRBV28 and TRBJ2-7; 9 nucleotides line up with TRBD2. The length of the CDR3 is 14 residues. Germline trimming cut 6 bases from V and 3 bases from J; bases unmatched to any gene: 6. Per germline, CDR1 MDHEN and CDR2 SYDVKM. CDR3 protein: CASRGLATNYEQYV. In DNA form, the CDR3 reads TGTGCCAGCAGAGGACTAGCGACTAACTACGAGCAGTACGTC.

This clonotype has only a few counts. This chain joins TRBV6-5 and TRBJ2-7; D not resolved. Between the trimmed V and J ends, which lost 0 bases and 3 bases, there was a span of 9 bases. Germline V gene data show CDR1 as MNHEY and CDR2 as SVGAGI. CDR3 size: 14 residues. The CDR3 region has the DNA TGTGCCAGCAGTTACTCGAGTCAGTTCTACGAGCAGTACTTC. This sequence encodes CASSYSSQFYEQYF.

The CDR3 DNA sequence: TGCAGTGCTAGAGGGGGCGCTTCATCCTACGAGCAGTACTTC. It is translated as CSARGGASSYEQYF. The chain joins TRBV20-1 to TRBJ2-7, with D perhaps TRBD1 (5 bases). The CDR3 is made up of 14 amino acids. V shed 1 base and J shed 1 base, with 11 bases lying between them. Germline CDR1 and CDR2: DFQATT and SNEGSKA (reference sequence).

V is TRBV7-9 and J is TRBJ2-1; maybe TRBD2 (7 bases). Trimming removed 6 bases from V and 10 bases from J, with 25 bases in between. Germline CDR1 and CDR2: SEHNR and FQNEAQ (reference sequence). CDR3 length equals 16 residues. CDR3 nucleotides: TGTGCCAGCAGTTCTGTAGAGGGGGGGACCTCCGAAGAGCAGTTCTTC. Amino acid sequence: CASSSVEGGTSEEQFF.

The chain links TRBV5-5 to TRBJ2-1; D unclear. The CDR3 contains 12 residues. With 0 bases removed from V and 6 bases from J, the gap between germline ends came to 4 bases. The germline V gene has CDR1 SGHKS and CDR2 YYEKEE (reference sequence). The CDR3 loop reads CASSLDGNEQFF. The CDR3 nucleotides read TGTGCCAGCAGCTTGGACGGCAATGAGCAGTTCTTC.

J is TRBJ2-1 and V is TRBV6-5; the D is unclear. Per germline, CDR1 MNHEY and CDR2 SVGAGI. This CDR3 has 15 residues. V gave up 0 bases and J gave up 2 bases, with 8 bases separating them. This CDR3 is CASSYSRFTYNEQFF. The DNA for the CDR3 is TGTGCCAGCAGTTACTCGAGATTCACCTACAATGAGCAGTTCTTC.

This clonotype occurred once. The chain uses TRBV10-1 and TRBJ2-7, with 7 bases identical to TRBD1. Germline V CDR1 and CDR2: WNHNN, SYGVQD (reference sequence). V lost 10 bases to trimming and J lost 2 bases; unmatched junction nucleotides: 8. The CDR3 length is 13 residues. In DNA form, the CDR3 reads TGCGCCACCGGTGGGGACAGTCCCTACGAGCAGTACTTC. The encoded protein is CATGGDSPYEQYF.

The V gene is TRBV23-1, the J gene TRBJ2-1, with D possibly TRBD2 on 6 matching bases. TRBV23-1 carries the ORF label, with uncertain function. Trimming cost V 4 bases and J 6 bases, with 10 bases left between them. This CDR3 has 13 residues. The CDR3 loop is CASSPGLSNEQFF. CDR3 in DNA: TGCGCCAGCAGTCCGGGACTTTCCAATGAGCAGTTCTTC.

This clonotype turned up a few times. This rearrangement joins TRBV6-5 to TRBJ2-1, with D hard to call. The germline CDR1 and CDR2 sequences are MNHEY and SVGAGI. The CDR3 has 13 residues. Between the trimmed V and J ends, which lost 4 bases and 10 bases, there was a span of 14 bases. The CDR3 spells CASSSPSPAEQFF. The CDR3 region has the DNA TGTGCCAGCAGTTCCCCCAGCCCGGCAGAGCAGTTCTTC.

This clonotype occurred many times. The V call is TRBV6-6, the J call TRBJ2-7; 7 nucleotides agree with TRBD1. J lost 3 bases, V lost 8 bases, and 4 bases had no gene match. The germline gives CDR1 MNHNY, CDR2 SVGAGI (reference sequence). CDR3 length: 12 amino acids. CDR3 sequence: CASGGQLYEQYF. The CDR3 region has the DNA TGTGCCAGCGGGGGACAGCTCTACGAGCAGTACTTC.

This chain links TRBV4-3 with TRBJ1-2; D is ambiguous. Trimming shortened V by 6 bases and J by 6 bases, and 23 bases separated the two germline ends. Germline V CDR1 and CDR2: LGHNA, YSLEER. The length of the CDR3 is 16 residues. The CDR3 coding sequence is TGCGCCAGCAGTTACAGCGCCGGAGGTGGAGGGAATGGCTACACCTTC. The encoded protein is CASSYSAGGGGNGYTF.

This clonotype was detected only a few times. V gene TRBV20-1 combines with J gene TRBJ2-3; no clear D gene. CDR1 and CDR2 from the germline V gene are DFQATT and SNEGSKA (reference sequence). This CDR3 has 11 amino acids. V was shortened by 3 bases and J by 4 bases, with 5 bases between the two germline ends. The CDR3 region has the DNA TGCAGTGCTAGGCAGGCAGATACGCAGTATTTT. This translates into CSARQADTQYF.

This clonotype was seen a few times. The chain has TRBV6-6 and TRBJ2-3, with D perhaps given as TRBD1 or TRBD2 (5 bases each). V lost 0 bases and J lost 2, with 18 bases in between. This CDR3 is 18 amino acids long. Germline lookup yields CDR1 MNHNY and CDR2 SVGAGI (reference sequence). Here the CDR3 DNA reads TGTGCCAGCAGTTACTCGCTAGACCCGGGGCCCGTCACAGATACGCAGTATTTT. It codes for CASSYSLDPGPVTDTQYF.

The table lists this clonotype with a few counts. The V and J genes are TRBV4-1 and TRBJ1-5, with unresolved D. Deletions cut 1 base from V and 6 bases from J, with 13 bases between. CDR1 is MGHRA and CDR2 is YSYEKL in the germline V gene. This CDR3 has 15 amino acids. The CDR3 reads CASSQALGFRQPQHF. The CDR3 bases are TGCGCCAGCAGCCAAGCCCTCGGCTTTCGTCAGCCCCAGCATTTT.

CDR3 in amino acids: CASSYSSPGAGNEQFF. CDR3 nucleotide sequence: TGTGCCAGCAGTTACTCGAGCCCGGGGGCGGGTAATGAGCAGTTCTTC. The V gene is TRBV6-5, the J gene TRBJ2-1, with D perhaps TRBD1 or TRBD2 (6 bases each). This CDR3 is 16 amino acids long. CDR1 MNHEY and CDR2 SVGAGI come from the germline V gene. V was cut by 0 bases and J by 7 bases, with 16 bases left in between.

This clonotype came up a few times. The chain couples TRBV6-5 to TRBJ2-3, with 10 bases aligning to TRBD2. With V trimmed by 6 bases and J by 4 bases, 4 bases remained unmatched. The germline gives CDR1 MNHEY, CDR2 SVGAGI. The CDR3 sequence is 14 residues long. The DNA of the CDR3 is TGTGCCAGCAGGGAGCGGGGGGGCGCAGATACGCAGTATTTT. Residues: CASRERGGADTQYF.

The chain couples TRBV18 to TRBJ2-1; tentatively, D is TRBD1 (5 bases). The CDR3 has 15 amino acids. V was clipped by 6 bases and J by 9 bases, with 21 bases between them. The germline V gene has CDR1 KGHSH and CDR2 LQKENI. The CDR3 region has the DNA TGTGCCAGCTCGTCGCCGGACACCAACGGCGGTGAGCAGTTCTTC. It is translated as CASSSPDTNGGEQFF.

This clonotype came up many times. This chain connects TRBV12-5 to TRBJ2-2; D remains unclear. The germline gives CDR1 LGHNT, CDR2 FRNRAP. The CDR3 runs 14 residues. V lost 3 bases, J lost 1 base, and 6 bases lay in between. CDR3 bases: TGTGCTAGTGGTTTAACCGGGAACACCGGGGAGCTGTTTTTT. As protein: CASGLTGNTGELFF.

This clonotype was seen ten or more times. The chain has TRBV7-8 and TRBJ2-3; D call uncertain. V gave up 2 bases and J gave up 4 bases, with 13 bases separating them. The length of the CDR3 is 15 residues. Germline V gene lookup returns CDR1 SGHVS and CDR2 FQNEAQ. The CDR3, as DNA: TGTGCCAGCAGCTTAATCGGGCCAGCCCCAGATACGCAGTATTTT. Encoded protein: CASSLIGPAPDTQYF.

This clonotype occurred once. The CDR3 region is CASSLATRSETQYF. The CDR3 DNA is TGTGCCAGCAGCTTAGCTACTCGTTCGGAGACCCAGTACTTC. The V and J genes are TRBV7-2 and TRBJ2-5, with D uncertain. V was clipped by 0 bases and J by 5 bases, with 10 bases between them. Germline V gene data show CDR1 as SGHTA and CDR2 as FQGNSA. The CDR3 has 14 amino acids.

This clonotype has a count of ten or more. CDR3 loop: CASSVDGQGTEAFF. CDR3 bases: TGTGCCAGCAGCGTAGACGGACAGGGCACTGAAGCTTTCTTT. The gene calls are TRBV9 and TRBJ1-1, with TRBD1 matching over 8 bases. V dropped 0 bases and J dropped 4; count of bases not matched to a gene: 2. This CDR3 has 14 residues. Looked up from germline, CDR1 is SGDLS and CDR2 is YYNGEE. Complete variable domain (other parts from reference TRBV9 and TRBJ1-1): DSGVTQTPKHLITATGQRVTLRCSPRSGDLSVYWYQQSLDQGLQFLIQYYNGEERAKGNILERFSAQQFPDLHSELNLSSLELGDSALYFCASSVDGQGTEAFFGQGTRLTVV.

Of note for this clonotype: The junction departs from the called germline gene at one end, perhaps through a read error. This chain joins TRBV7-7 and TRBJ2-1; D call uncertain. The CDR3 loop spans 13 amino acids. Germline V lookup: CDR1 SSHAT, CDR2 FNYEAQ (reference sequence). CDR3 residues: CASSPHPDNEQFF. CDR3 nucleotides: TGTGCTAGCAGCCCCCACCCGGACAATGAGCAGTTCTTC.

The CDR3, as DNA: TGCAGTGCTAGTGGCAGGGAGTTCTACGAGCAGTACTTC. Residues: CSASGREFYEQYF. The chain couples TRBV20-1 to TRBJ2-7, with D perhaps TRBD1 or TRBD2 (5 bases each). Germline lookup yields CDR1 DFQATT and CDR2 SNEGSKA (reference sequence). V was trimmed by 3 bases and J by 3 bases, leaving 12 bases between them. CDR3 length: 13 residues.

This rearrangement joins TRBV28 to TRBJ2-5; D ambiguous. This CDR3 is built from 17 residues. Deletions cut 4 bases from V and 5 bases from J, with 23 bases between. The germline CDR1 and CDR2 sequences are MDHEN and SYDVKM. CDR3 protein: CASSSPFGGVTWETQYF. CDR3 DNA: TGTGCCAGCAGTTCCCCCTTCGGCGGCGTTACTTGGGAGACCCAGTACTTC.

This clonotype came up many times. V is TRBV4-1 and J is TRBJ2-7, with a possible D match to TRBD1 (6 bases). Trimming left V 1 base short and J 2 bases short, with 6 bases between. Per germline, CDR1 MGHRA and CDR2 YSYEKL. CDR3 size: 13 residues. The CDR3 loop reads CASSQGQAYEQYF. CDR3 in DNA: TGCGCCAGCAGCCAAGGACAGGCCTACGAGCAGTACTTC.